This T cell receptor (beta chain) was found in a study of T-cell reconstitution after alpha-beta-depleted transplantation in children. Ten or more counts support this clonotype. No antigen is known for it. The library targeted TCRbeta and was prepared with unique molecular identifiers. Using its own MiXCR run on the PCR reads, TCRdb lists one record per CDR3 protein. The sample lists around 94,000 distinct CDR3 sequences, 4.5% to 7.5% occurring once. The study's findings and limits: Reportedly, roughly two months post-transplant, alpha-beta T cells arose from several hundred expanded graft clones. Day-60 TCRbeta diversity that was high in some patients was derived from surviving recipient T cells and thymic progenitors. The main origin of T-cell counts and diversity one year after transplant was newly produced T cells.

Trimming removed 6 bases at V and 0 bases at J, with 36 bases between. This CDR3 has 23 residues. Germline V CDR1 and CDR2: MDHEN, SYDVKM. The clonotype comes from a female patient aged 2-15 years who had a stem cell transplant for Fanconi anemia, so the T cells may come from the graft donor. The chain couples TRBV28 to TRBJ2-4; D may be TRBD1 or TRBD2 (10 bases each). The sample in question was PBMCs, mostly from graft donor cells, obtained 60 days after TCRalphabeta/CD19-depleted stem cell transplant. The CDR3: CASSPGTGVSLAGDLLAKNIQYF. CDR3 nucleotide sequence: TGTGCCAGCAGCCCCGGGACAGGGGTCTCTCTAGCGGGAGACCTATTAGCCAAAAACATTCAGTACTTC.